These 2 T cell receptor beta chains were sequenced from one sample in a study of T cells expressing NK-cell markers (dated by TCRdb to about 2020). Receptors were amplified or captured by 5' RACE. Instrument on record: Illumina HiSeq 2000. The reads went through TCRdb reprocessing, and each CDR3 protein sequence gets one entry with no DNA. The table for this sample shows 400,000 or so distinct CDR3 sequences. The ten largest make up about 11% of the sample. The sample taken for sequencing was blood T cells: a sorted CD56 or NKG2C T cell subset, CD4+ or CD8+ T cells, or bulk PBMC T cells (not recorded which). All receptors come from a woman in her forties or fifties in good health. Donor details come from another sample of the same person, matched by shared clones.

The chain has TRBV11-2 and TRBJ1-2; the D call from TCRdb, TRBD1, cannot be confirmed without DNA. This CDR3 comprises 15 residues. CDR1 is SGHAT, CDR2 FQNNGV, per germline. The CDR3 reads CASSAIQGAGYGYTF. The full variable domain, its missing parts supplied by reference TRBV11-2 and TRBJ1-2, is EAGVAQSPRYKIIEKRQSVAFWCNPISGHATLYWYQQILGQGPKLLIQFQNNGVVDDSQLPKDRFSAERLKGVDSTLKIQPAKLEDSAVYLCASSAIQGAGYGYTFGSGTRLTVV.

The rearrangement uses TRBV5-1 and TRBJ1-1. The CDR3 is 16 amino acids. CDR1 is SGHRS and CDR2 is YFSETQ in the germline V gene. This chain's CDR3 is CASSLGLGGGNTEAFF.